The rows below give T cell receptor beta chains drawn from one sample of a study of PD-1 blockade in classical Hodgkin lymphoma. Profiled with immunoSEQ multiplex PCR; TCRdb holds only in-frame clones, not every one. Here the sample spans 25,000 to 35,000 clones, 65% to 80% being singletons. Source: peripheral blood mononuclear cells (PBMCs), taken before the fourth cycle of nivolumab. These TCRs come from a human donor with classical Hodgkin lymphoma. Both conserved end residues are part of each CDR3. Each record gives: D gene, clone size, J gene, CDR3 length, V gene, CDR3 protein, CDR3 DNA. A D gene is named only where the DNA matches it firmly. Where a row states a size, it is once, few, many or the class of an expanded clone; other rows omit it.

>-|-|TRBJ2-7|13|TRBV7-9
CASSPGRTYEQYF
TGTGCCAGCAGCCCGGGACGGACCTACGAGCAGTACTTC
>-|-|TRBJ2-3|11|TRBV5-6
CASIQADTQYF
TGTGCCAGCATCCAAGCAGATACGCAGTATTTT
>TRBD2|-|TRBJ2-1|17|TRBV7-9
CASSVRPGTSDADEQFF
TGTGCCAGCAGCGTTCGACCGGGGACTAGCGATGCGGATGAGCAGTTCTTC
>TRBD1|-|TRBJ2-1|15|TRBV27
CASSSPRDSYNEQFF
TGTGCCAGCAGTTCCCCCCGGGACAGTTACAATGAGCAGTTCTTC
>-|once|TRBJ2-7|12|TRBV6-1
CASSDIGGEQYF
TGTGCCAGCAGTGATATCGGTGGCGAGCAGTACTTC
>-|few|TRBJ1-1|13|TRBV30
CAQARGMNTEAFF
TGTGCCCAAGCCAGGGGCATGAACACTGAAGCTTTCTTT
>-|-|TRBJ2-7|15|TRBV2
CASSPGQGGFYEQYF
TGTGCCAGCAGCCCGGGCCAGGGAGGATTTTACGAGCAGTACTTC
>TRBD1|medium-sized|TRBJ2-7|14|TRBV5-1
CASSFSTGGYEQYF
TGCGCCAGCAGCTTCTCTACAGGGGGCTACGAGCAGTACTTC
>-|-|TRBJ2-2|13|TRBV5-5
CASSFGTQGELFF
TGTGCCAGCAGCTTTGGGACCCAGGGGGAGCTGTTTTTT
>-|-|TRBJ1-5|15|TRBV4-3
CASSQDQAGPLPQHF
TGCGCCAGCAGCCAAGATCAGGCAGGCCCTCTACCCCAGCATTTT
>-|-|TRBJ2-1|15|TRBV6-5
CASSYRQSSYNEQFF
TGTGCCAGCAGTTACAGGCAGAGCTCCTACAATGAGCAGTTCTTC
>TRBD2|-|TRBJ2-2|17|TRBV9
CASSVEWGRAGTGELFF
TGTGCCAGCAGCGTAGAATGGGGAAGAGCGGGAACCGGGGAGCTGTTTTTT
>TRBD1|-|TRBJ2-7|16|TRBV4-3
CASSQGGGDRGYEQYF
TGCGCCAGCAGCCAAGGGGGAGGGGACAGGGGCTACGAGCAGTACTTC
>-|-|TRBJ2-5|15|TRBV7-9
CASSLASRSKETQYF
TGTGCCAGCAGCTTAGCATCCCGGAGCAAAGAGACCCAGTACTTC
>TRBD1|-|TRBJ2-7|18|TRBV2
CASSFHLTGGGLGYEQYF
TGTGCCAGCAGTTTCCACCTCACAGGGGGAGGTTTGGGATACGAGCAGTACTTC
>-|-|TRBJ1-5|13|TRBV7-2
CASSSSGGSAQHF
TGTGCCAGCAGCTCCTCGGGCGGGTCGGCCCAGCATTTT
>-|-|TRBJ2-1|13|TRBV19
CASCSRTYNEQFF
TGTGCCAGTTGTAGCAGAACCTACAATGAGCAGTTCTTC
>TRBD1|-|TRBJ1-6|15|TRBV25-1
CASSVDRVGQSPLHF
TGTGCCAGCAGTGTCGACAGGGTCGGACAGTCACCCCTCCACTTT
>TRBD1|-|TRBJ2-1|15|TRBV7-2
CASRGDRTSYNEQFF
TGTGCCAGCAGGGGGGACAGGACCTCCTACAATGAGCAGTTCTTC
>-|-|TRBJ2-1|16|TRBV5-1
CASSTPTAGTGNEQFF
TGCGCCAGCAGCACCCCAACCGCCGGGACCGGCAATGAGCAGTTCTTC
>-|-|TRBJ1-2|14|TRBV30
CAWSVTGPGYGYTF
TGTGCCTGGAGTGTCACAGGGCCCGGCTATGGCTACACCTTC
>-|-|TRBJ1-2|15|TRBV9
CASSVVRELGYGYTF
TGTGCCAGCAGCGTAGTACGGGAACTCGGCTATGGCTACACCTTC
>-|-|TRBJ1-4|15|TRBV28
CASSTGRTDDEKLFF
TGTGCCAGCAGTACCGGACGGACAGATGATGAAAAACTGTTTTTT
>TRBD1|-|TRBJ1-1|15|TRBV19
CASGAGTGKNTEAFF
TGTGCCAGTGGGGCAGGGACAGGGAAGAACACTGAAGCTTTCTTT
>TRBD1|-|TRBJ1-2|15|TRBV28
CASEVGQALRDGYTF
TGTGCCAGCGAGGTTGGACAGGCACTACGGGATGGCTACACCTTC
>-|-|TRBJ1-5|15|TRBV4-3
CASSQNARPNQPQHF
TGCGCCAGCAGCCAAAATGCCCGGCCCAATCAGCCCCAGCATTTT